Listed below are T cell receptor beta chains from one sample, sequenced in a study of cytomegalovirus exposure and HLA in healthy donors. Some clones are missing from TCRdb's copy, which holds only in-frame ones; the method was immunoSEQ multiplex PCR. The repertoire table contains more than 95,000 clones. Sequenced: PBMCs. The receptors stem from a man aged 35 to 55 in good health and CMV-seronegative. The CDR3 runs from the conserved cysteine through the conserved F or W. D genes are given only for firm matches.

J,D,V,DNA,CDR3
TRBJ1-3,TRBD1,TRBV28,TGTGCCAGCAGTCCCGGGACAGGGGTTGGAAACACCATATATTTT,CASSPGTGVGNTIYF
TRBJ2-3,TRBD2,TRBV29-1,TGCAGCGTTACTTTAGCGGGAGCTAGCACAGATACGCAGTATTTT,CSVTLAGASTDTQYF
TRBJ2-3,NA,TRBV19,TGTGCCAGTAGCAACAGTCAGGGCGTCACAGATACGCAGTATTTT,CASSNSQGVTDTQYF
TRBJ2-7,NA,TRBV7-2,TGTGCCAGCAGCTCGCAAAGCCCCTACGAGCAGTACTTC,CASSSQSPYEQYF
TRBJ2-5,NA,TRBV6-1,TGTGCCACCGCTTGGACAGCCCAAGAGACCCAGTACTTC,CATAWTAQETQYF
TRBJ2-7,NA,TRBV7-6,TGTGCCAGCAGCCCACAGTACCTGACGGAGGCTACCTACGAGCAGTACTTC,CASSPQYLTEATYEQYF
TRBJ2-7,NA,TRBV18,TGTGCCAGCTCACTTGACAGACAGTCCTACGAGCAGTACTTC,CASSLDRQSYEQYF
TRBJ2-1,TRBD2,TRBV9,TGTGCCAGCAGCGGACCGGGACTAGGGCCTGAGCAGTTCTTC,CASSGPGLGPEQFF
TRBJ1-1,TRBD1,TRBV5-1,TGCGCCAGCAGCGCGGGACAGGGGGAGTTTAACACTGAAGCTTTCTTT,CASSAGQGEFNTEAFF
TRBJ2-5,NA,TRBV6-5,TGTGCCAGCAGTTACTATCGGGGGGCAGAGACCCAGTACTTC,CASSYYRGAETQYF
TRBJ1-6,NA,TRBV7-9,TGTGCCAGCAGCTTACTGGAGGATCAACATTCACCCCTCCACTTT,CASSLLEDQHSPLHF
TRBJ2-7,NA,TRBV2,TGTGCCAGCAGTGAGGCAGTGCTCTCCTACGAGCAGTACTTC,CASSEAVLSYEQYF
TRBJ1-2,NA,TRBV15,TGTGCCACCAGCAGAGACCCGGGTAACTATGGCTACACCTTC,CATSRDPGNYGYTF
TRBJ1-1,TRBD1,TRBV7-6,TGTGCCAGCAGCTCAGGGGGGCGAACACTGATGAACACTGAAGCTTTCTTT,CASSSGGRTLMNTEAFF
TRBJ2-1,NA,TRBV9,TGTGCCAGCACCCCAGGTTACAGTGACAATGAGCAGTTCTTC,CASTPGYSDNEQFF
TRBJ2-3,NA,TRBV7-2,TGTGCCAGCAGCCCCGGGACAAACACAGATACGCAGTATTTT,CASSPGTNTDTQYF
TRBJ2-3,TRBD1,TRBV7-9,TGTGCCAGCAGCACAACCGAGGGACAGACTTCACGAGATACGCAGTATTTT,CASSTTEGQTSRDTQYF
TRBJ1-2,NA,TRBV18,TGTGCCAGCTCACCGGACAGAGACTATGGCTACACCTTC,CASSPDRDYGYTF
TRBJ2-3,TRBD2,TRBV7-6,TGTGCCAGCAGTCCTGGGCCCCGACTAGCGGGTACCTCCGATACGCAGTATTTT,CASSPGPRLAGTSDTQYF
TRBJ2-3,NA,TRBV7-9,TGTGCCAGCAGCTTAGAGGGCAGGGGAACAGATACGCAGTATTTT,CASSLEGRGTDTQYF
TRBJ1-5,TRBD1,TRBV5-8,TGTGCCAGCAGCACTGGGACAGCTAATCAGCCCCAGCATTTT,CASSTGTANQPQHF
TRBJ2-1,TRBD2,TRBV11-2,TGTGCCAGCAGCTTAGCTCTAGCGGCCAATGAGCAGTTCTTC,CASSLALAANEQFF
TRBJ1-4,NA,TRBV6-1,TGTGCCAGCAGTGAACAGGGTAATGGAGAAAAACTGTTTTTT,CASSEQGNGEKLFF
TRBJ2-7,TRBD1,TRBV27,TGTGCCAGCACCCGGACAGGGGGGAGCTACGAGCAGTACTTC,CASTRTGGSYEQYF
TRBJ2-5,NA,TRBV28,TGTGCCAGCAGTTCTACCTCCCTCTCGTGGCGGGTAGGAATCCAAGAGACCCAGTACTTC,CASSSTSLSWRVGIQETQYF
TRBJ2-3,TRBD2,TRBV27,TGTGCCAGCAGTATAAGGCGGCGGGAGTCGACAGATACGCAGTATTTT,CASSIRRRESTDTQYF
TRBJ1-5,NA,TRBV6-6,TGTGCCAGCAGTTACTGGGCAGATACCAATCAGCCCCAGCATTTT,CASSYWADTNQPQHF
TRBJ1-4,NA,TRBV7-8,TGTGCCAGCAGCCAAGGGGGGGTACCAACTAATGAAAAACTGTTTTTT,CASSQGGVPTNEKLFF
TRBJ1-1,TRBD1,TRBV18,TGTGCCAGCTCACCACCCCAAACAGGGGTAGGGACTGAAGCTTTCTTT,CASSPPQTGVGTEAFF
TRBJ1-5,TRBD1,TRBV2,TGTGCCAGCAGTACCGGGACAGGGAAGGGGCAGCCCCAGCATTTT,CASSTGTGKGQPQHF
TRBJ2-7,NA,TRBV27,TGTGCCAGCAGACTAATGGGGGGGGCGGACGAGCAGTACTTC,CASRLMGGADEQYF
TRBJ2-2,NA,TRBV14,TGTGCCAGCAGCCAAGTAGCAGGGTCAAACACCGGGGAGCTGTTTTTT,CASSQVAGSNTGELFF
TRBJ2-7,NA,TRBV14,TGTGCCAGCAGCCATGCCAGGGTCTACGAGCAGTACTTC,CASSHARVYEQYF
TRBJ1-2,TRBD1,TRBV30,TGTGCCTGGGGCGGACAGGGCCTTGGCTACACCTTC,CAWGGQGLGYTF
TRBJ2-1,NA,TRBV27,TGTGCCAGCAGTCACCTCGGGGACAATGAGCAGTTCTTC,CASSHLGDNEQFF
TRBJ2-3,TRBD1,TRBV9,TGTGCCAGCAGCAGGGACAGGGGCGTTGCAGATACGCAGTATTTT,CASSRDRGVADTQYF
TRBJ1-2,TRBD1,TRBV14,TGTGCCAGCAGCCCGCGGGACAGGGGCCTCACGAATGGCTACACCTTC,CASSPRDRGLTNGYTF
TRBJ2-3,TRBD1,TRBV10-3,TGTGCCATCAGCAACGGACAGGAAAACACAGATACGCAGTATTTT,CAISNGQENTDTQYF
TRBJ2-7,NA,TRBV2,TGTGCCAGCAGTGGCGACAACTCCTACGAGCAGTACTTC,CASSGDNSYEQYF
TRBJ2-2,TRBD2,TRBV11-3,TGTGCCAGCACGACGTTTAGCGGGGGTAACACCGGGGAGCTGTTTTTT,CASTTFSGGNTGELFF
TRBJ2-5,TRBD1,TRBV6-5,TGTGCCAGCAGTTCCCCGGGACAGGAGTACTTC,CASSSPGQEYF
TRBJ2-7,TRBD2,TRBV7-2,TGTGCCAGCAGCCTGAGCGGGGGGGCCTACGAGCAGTACTTC,CASSLSGGAYEQYF
TRBJ2-2,TRBD2,TRBV6-4,TGTGCCAGCAGTGAGACTAGCGAGTCCGGGGAGCTGTTTTTT,CASSETSESGELFF
TRBJ2-1,TRBD1,TRBV15,TGTGCCACCAGCAGAGCCGGACAGGGGTTGAATGAGCAGTTCTTC,CATSRAGQGLNEQFF
TRBJ2-7,TRBD2,TRBV2,TGTGCCAGCAGTAGCGGGAGGTCCTACGAGCAGTACTTC,CASSSGRSYEQYF
TRBJ2-5,NA,TRBV19,TGTGCCAGTAGTATCGGTCTTGAAGAGACCCAGTACTTC,CASSIGLEETQYF
TRBJ2-1,TRBD1,TRBV18,TGTGCCAGCTCACTTGGACAGGGGATAAATGAGCAGTTCTTC,CASSLGQGINEQFF
TRBJ1-1,NA,TRBV7-2,TGTGCCAGCAGCCCCCTAGGCGCGGGAACCACTGAAGCTTTCTTT,CASSPLGAGTTEAFF
TRBJ1-5,NA,TRBV10-2,TGCGCCAGCAGTCTAGGGGGGGTAAATCAGCCCCAGCATTTT,CASSLGGVNQPQHF